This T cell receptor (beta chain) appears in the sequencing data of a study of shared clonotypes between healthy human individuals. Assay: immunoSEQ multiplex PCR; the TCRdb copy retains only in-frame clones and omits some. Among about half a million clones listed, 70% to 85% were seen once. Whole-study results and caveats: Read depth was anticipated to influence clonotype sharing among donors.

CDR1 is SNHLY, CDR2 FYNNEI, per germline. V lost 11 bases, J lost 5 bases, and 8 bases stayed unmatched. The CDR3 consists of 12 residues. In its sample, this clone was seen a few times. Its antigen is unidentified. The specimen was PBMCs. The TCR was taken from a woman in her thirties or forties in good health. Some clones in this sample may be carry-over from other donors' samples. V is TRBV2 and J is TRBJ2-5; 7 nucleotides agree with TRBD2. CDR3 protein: CAGGGDEETQYF. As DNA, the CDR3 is TGTGCCGGGGGAGGGGACGAGGAGACCCAGTACTTC.